The rows below give T cell receptor beta chains drawn from one sample of a study of blood T cell repertoires in COVID-19. The assay was immunoSEQ multiplex PCR, and TCRdb's table has in-frame clones only and misses some. The sample lists roughly 160,000 clones, roughly 84% occurring once. The sample was PBMCs or T cells enriched from blood (not recorded which). These receptors all come from a man aged 60 to 75 who had recovered from COVID-19. The CDR3 runs from the conserved cysteine through the conserved F or W. Fields, in order: J gene, clone size, D gene, V gene, CDR3 DNA, CDR3 protein. A D gene is named only where the DNA matches it firmly. Expanded clones are given a class, and other clones once, few, many or no size at all.

>TRBJ1-2|few|NA|TRBV19
TGTGCCAGTCGGGCAGGGGTTAACTATGGCTACACCTTC
CASRAGVNYGYTF
>TRBJ1-5|NA|TRBD1|TRBV5-1
TGCGCCAGCGCTGAAGGACAGGGACGTGGTCAGCCCCAGCATTTT
CASAEGQGRGQPQHF
>TRBJ2-2|NA|NA|TRBV24-1
TGTGCCACCAGTGATCTCGGGACTCGGGGGTCCGGGGAGCTGTTTTTT
CATSDLGTRGSGELFF
>TRBJ1-1|NA|NA|TRBV2
TGTGCCACACAGGGTGGAAACACTGAAGCTTTCTTT
CATQGGNTEAFF
>TRBJ2-7|NA|TRBD2|TRBV28
TGTGCCAGTAGACAGGCTACTAGCGGGAGGGCCATCGAGCAGTACTTC
CASRQATSGRAIEQYF
>TRBJ1-6|NA|TRBD1|TRBV6-6
TGTGCCAGCAGCAGTCAGGACAGGGGGACTGGCTCACCCCTCCACTTT
CASSSQDRGTGSPLHF
>TRBJ2-3|NA|TRBD2|TRBV7-8
TGTGCCAGCAGCTTGGCGACTAGCGGGTTTACAGATACGCAGTATTTT
CASSLATSGFTDTQYF
>TRBJ2-1|NA|NA|TRBV12-5
TGTGCTAGTGGTTTGGGGAGTCAGTTCTTC
CASGLGSQFF
>TRBJ2-1|NA|NA|TRBV9
TGTGCCAGCAGCGTAACTAGGGAGAATGAGCAGTTCTTC
CASSVTRENEQFF
>TRBJ1-2|NA|TRBD1|TRBV3-1/TRBV3-2
TGTGCCAGCAGCTTCGGGACAGGGCTGGGTGGCTACACCTTC
CASSFGTGLGGYTF
>TRBJ2-7|NA|TRBD1|TRBV23-1
TGCGCCAGCAGCCCCCCGGGACAGCGCCGCTACGAGCAGTACTTC
CASSPPGQRRYEQYF
>TRBJ1-2|NA|NA|TRBV19
TGTGCCAGTAGTATTGATGGCAGGCCGGCGGGCTATGGCTACACCTTC
CASSIDGRPAGYGYTF
>TRBJ1-1|NA|NA|TRBV6-5
TGTGCCAGCGTCGGGTTCACTGAAGCTTTCTTT
CASVGFTEAFF
>TRBJ2-1|NA|TRBD1|TRBV5-1
TGCGCCAGCAGCTTGGTAGGGACAGGGTATAATGAGCAGTTCTTC
CASSLVGTGYNEQFF
>TRBJ1-2|NA|TRBD1|TRBV5-1
TGCGCCAGCAGCTTCTCCGGGACAGCATCCTATGGCTACACCTTC
CASSFSGTASYGYTF
>TRBJ2-7|NA|TRBD2|TRBV28
TGTGCCAGCAGTATGGACAGGGTAGCGGGAGGGCCCTACGAGCAGTACTTC
CASSMDRVAGGPYEQYF
>TRBJ1-1|once|NA|TRBV9
TGTGCCAGCAGCGTAGCGTTAAACACTGAAGCTTTCTTT
CASSVALNTEAFF
>TRBJ2-7|NA|NA|TRBV11-2
TGTGCCAGCAGCTTAGAAGCGGGTACCTACGAGCAGTACTTC
CASSLEAGTYEQYF
>TRBJ1-1|NA|NA|TRBV20-1
TGCAGTTTCCAGGGCACTGAAGCTTTCTTT
CSFQGTEAFF
>TRBJ1-2|NA|NA|TRBV27
TGTGCCAGCAGTGGTCATAGTGGCTACACCTTC
CASSGHSGYTF
>TRBJ1-6|once|TRBD1|TRBV7-3
TGTGCCAGCAGCACGGACAGGGGGCTACCCCTCCACTTT
CASSTDRGLPLHF
>TRBJ2-2|NA|NA|TRBV4-1
TGCGCCAGCAGCCAATCCCGACAGGATGCGAACACCGGGGAGCTGTTTTTT
CASSQSRQDANTGELFF
>TRBJ1-2|few|NA|TRBV5-1
TGCGCCAGCAGCCACGGGTCGGGGTTTGGCTACACCTTC
CASSHGSGFGYTF
>TRBJ2-7|NA|TRBD2|TRBV30
TGTGCCTGGACCCAATGGGAGGGAACCTACGAGCAGTACTTC
CAWTQWEGTYEQYF
>TRBJ2-2|NA|TRBD2|TRBV7-6
TGTGCCAGCAGCTTAGGTGGGAGACTAGCGGGAGACACCGGGGAGCTGTTTTTT
CASSLGGRLAGDTGELFF
>TRBJ2-7|few|TRBD2|TRBV19
TGTGCCAGTAGTACGGTAGCGGGAGGGCTCTACGAGCAGTACTTC
CASSTVAGGLYEQYF
>TRBJ1-2|once|NA|TRBV5-4
TGTGCCAGCAGCTTGGCGACCAGGATAAACTATGGCTACACCTTC
CASSLATRINYGYTF
>TRBJ1-3|NA|TRBD1|TRBV19
TGTGCCAGTAGTGCGGACAGGGACTCTGGAAACACCATATATTTT
CASSADRDSGNTIYF
>TRBJ1-3|once|TRBD1|TRBV10-2
TGCGCCAGCAGTGAATCGGGACAGATCTCTGGAAACACCATATATTTT
CASSESGQISGNTIYF
>TRBJ2-3|NA|NA|TRBV7-3
TGTGCCAGCCCCCTCGGGTCGGATACGCAGTATTTT
CASPLGSDTQYF
>TRBJ2-2|NA|TRBD1|TRBV7-3
TGTGCCAGCAGCTTACAGGGGGCAGGGACCGGGGAGCTGTTTTTT
CASSLQGAGTGELFF
>TRBJ1-2|NA|NA|TRBV7-2
TGTGCCAGCAGTCGGGGAGGGCAGGGGCAGGGTGGCTACACCTTC
CASSRGGQGQGGYTF
>TRBJ2-5|NA|NA|TRBV7-2
TGTGCCAGCAGCTTAGGAGGGTCCGGGGAGACCCAGTACTTC
CASSLGGSGETQYF
>TRBJ1-6|NA|NA|TRBV19
TGTGCCAGTACCCCAGACACCGACTATAATTCACCCCTCCACTTT
CASTPDTDYNSPLHF
>TRBJ1-5|NA|NA|TRBV21-1
TGTGCCAGCAGCAAAGTTGGAGGGATAAATCAGCCCCAGCATTTT
CASSKVGGINQPQHF
>TRBJ1-1|NA|TRBD1|TRBV28
TGTGCCAGCAGAACCAGGGGGGCGGGCACTGAAGCTTTCTTT
CASRTRGAGTEAFF
>TRBJ2-1|NA|TRBD2|TRBV13
TGTGCCAGCAGCGCCAGGACTAGCGGGAGGTCCTACAATGAGCAGTTCTTC
CASSARTSGRSYNEQFF
>TRBJ1-6|NA|NA|TRBV21-1
TGTGCCAGCAGCAAATGGACAGGGGCGATTAATTCACCCCTCCACTTT
CASSKWTGAINSPLHF
>TRBJ1-3|NA|TRBD1|TRBV2
TGTGCCAGCAGTCTTCTCCTGTACAGGGGGCCCACCTCTGGAAACACCATATATTTT
CASSLLLYRGPTSGNTIYF
>TRBJ1-5|NA|NA|TRBV18
TGTGCCAGCTCACCAACGGGATCCCGCAATCAGCCCCAGCATTTT
CASSPTGSRNQPQHF
>TRBJ2-7|NA|TRBD2|TRBV3-1/TRBV3-2
TGTGCCAGCAGCCAAGGAACTAGCGGGAGTTCCCCCTCAGGAGAGCAGTACTTC
CASSQGTSGSSPSGEQYF